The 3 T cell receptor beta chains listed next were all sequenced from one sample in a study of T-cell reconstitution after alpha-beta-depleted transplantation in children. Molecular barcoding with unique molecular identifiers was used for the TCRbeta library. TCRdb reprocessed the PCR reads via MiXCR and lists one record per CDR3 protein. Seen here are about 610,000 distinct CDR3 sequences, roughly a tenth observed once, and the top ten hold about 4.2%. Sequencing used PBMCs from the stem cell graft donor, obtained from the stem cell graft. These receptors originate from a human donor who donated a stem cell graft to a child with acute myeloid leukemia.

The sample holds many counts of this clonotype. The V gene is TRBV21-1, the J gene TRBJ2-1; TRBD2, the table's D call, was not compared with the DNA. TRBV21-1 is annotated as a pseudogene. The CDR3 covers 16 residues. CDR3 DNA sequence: TGTGCCAGCAGCAAAGTAGCTAGCGGGTACTACAATGAGCAGTTCTTC. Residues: CASSKVASGYYNEQFF.

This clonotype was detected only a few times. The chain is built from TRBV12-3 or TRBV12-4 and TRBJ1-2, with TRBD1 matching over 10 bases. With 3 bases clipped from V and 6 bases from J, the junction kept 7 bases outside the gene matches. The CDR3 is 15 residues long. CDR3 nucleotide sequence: TGTGCCAGCAGTTTTAGGAGACAGGGGGCGGATGGCTACACCTTC. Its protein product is CASSFRRQGADGYTF.

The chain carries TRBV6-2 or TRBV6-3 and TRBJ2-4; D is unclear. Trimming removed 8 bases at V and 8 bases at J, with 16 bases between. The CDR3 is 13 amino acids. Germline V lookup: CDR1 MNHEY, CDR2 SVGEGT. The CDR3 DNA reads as TGTGCCAGCTCCGGAGCCGGTGGGGACATTCAGTACTTC. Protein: CASSGAGGDIQYF.